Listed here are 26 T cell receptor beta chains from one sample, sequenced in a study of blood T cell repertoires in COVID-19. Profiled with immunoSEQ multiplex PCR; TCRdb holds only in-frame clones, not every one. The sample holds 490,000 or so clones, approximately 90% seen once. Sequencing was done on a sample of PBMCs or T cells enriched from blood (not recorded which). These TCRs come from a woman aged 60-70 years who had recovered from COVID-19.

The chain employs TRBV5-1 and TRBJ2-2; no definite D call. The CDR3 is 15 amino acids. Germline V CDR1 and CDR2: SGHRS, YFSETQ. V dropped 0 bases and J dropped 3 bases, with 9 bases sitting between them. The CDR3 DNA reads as TGCGCCAGCAGCTTGGCCCTAGAGCACACCGGGGAGCTGTTTTTT. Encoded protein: CASSLALEHTGELFF.

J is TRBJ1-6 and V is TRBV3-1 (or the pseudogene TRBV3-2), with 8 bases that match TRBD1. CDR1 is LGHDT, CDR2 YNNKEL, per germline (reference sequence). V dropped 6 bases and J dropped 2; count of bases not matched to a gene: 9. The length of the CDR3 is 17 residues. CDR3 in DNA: TGTGCCAGCAGGAAGACACAGGGGGTGACCTATAATTCACCCCTCCACTTT. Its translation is CASRKTQGVTYNSPLHF.

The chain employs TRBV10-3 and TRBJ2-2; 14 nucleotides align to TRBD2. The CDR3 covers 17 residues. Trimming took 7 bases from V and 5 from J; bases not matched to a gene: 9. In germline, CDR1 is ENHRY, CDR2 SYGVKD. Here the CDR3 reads CAITPGLAGAGTGELFF. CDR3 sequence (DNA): TGTGCCATCACCCCGGGACTAGCGGGGGCGGGGACCGGGGAGCTGTTTTTT.

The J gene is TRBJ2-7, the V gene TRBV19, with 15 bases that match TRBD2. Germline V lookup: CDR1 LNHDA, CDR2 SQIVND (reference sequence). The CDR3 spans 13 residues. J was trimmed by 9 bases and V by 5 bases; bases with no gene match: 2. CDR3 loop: CASSPGLAGGQYF. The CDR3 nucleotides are TGTGCCAGTAGTCCGGGACTAGCGGGGGGGCAGTACTTC.

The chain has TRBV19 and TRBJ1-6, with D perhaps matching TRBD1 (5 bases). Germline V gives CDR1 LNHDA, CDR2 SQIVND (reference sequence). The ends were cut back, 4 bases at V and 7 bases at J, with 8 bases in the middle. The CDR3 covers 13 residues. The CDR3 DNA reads TGTGCCAGTAGTACAGGGAAGAATTCACCCCTCCACTTT. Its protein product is CASSTGKNSPLHF.

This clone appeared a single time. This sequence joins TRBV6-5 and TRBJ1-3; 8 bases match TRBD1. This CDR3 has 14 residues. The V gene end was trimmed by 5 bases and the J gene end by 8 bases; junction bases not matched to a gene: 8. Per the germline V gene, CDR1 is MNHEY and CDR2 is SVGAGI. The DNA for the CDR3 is TGTGCCAGCAGTAGGCAGGGGGCTGTAGACACCATATATTTT. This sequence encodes CASSRQGAVDTIYF.

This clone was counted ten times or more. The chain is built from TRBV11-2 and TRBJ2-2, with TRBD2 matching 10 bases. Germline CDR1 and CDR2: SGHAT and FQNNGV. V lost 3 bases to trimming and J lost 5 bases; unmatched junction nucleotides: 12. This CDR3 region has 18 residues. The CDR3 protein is CASSFPTAGGRGTGELFF. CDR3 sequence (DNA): TGTGCCAGCAGCTTCCCCACAGCGGGGGGGCGAGGGACCGGGGAGCTGTTTTTT.

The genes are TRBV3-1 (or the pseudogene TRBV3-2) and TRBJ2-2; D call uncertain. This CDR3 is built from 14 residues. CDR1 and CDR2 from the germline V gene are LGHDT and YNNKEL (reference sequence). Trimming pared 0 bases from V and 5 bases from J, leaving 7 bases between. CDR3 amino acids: CASSQDRVTGELFF. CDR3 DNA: TGTGCCAGCAGCCAAGACCGCGTGACCGGGGAGCTGTTTTTT.

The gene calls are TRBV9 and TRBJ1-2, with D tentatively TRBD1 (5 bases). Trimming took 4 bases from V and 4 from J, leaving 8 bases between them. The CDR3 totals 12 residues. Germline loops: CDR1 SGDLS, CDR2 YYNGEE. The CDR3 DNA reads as TGTGCCAGCAGCCAAGACAGCTATGGCTACACCTTC. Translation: CASSQDSYGYTF.

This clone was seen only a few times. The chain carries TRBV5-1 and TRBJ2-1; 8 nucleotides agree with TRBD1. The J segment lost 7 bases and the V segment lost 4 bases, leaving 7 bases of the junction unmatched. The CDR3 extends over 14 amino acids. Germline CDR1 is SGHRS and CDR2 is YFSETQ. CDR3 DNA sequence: TGCGCCAGCAGCCCGTGGACAGGGTCGAATGAGCAGTTCTTC. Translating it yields CASSPWTGSNEQFF. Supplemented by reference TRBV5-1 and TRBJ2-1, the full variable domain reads KAGVTQTPRYLIKTRGQQVTLSCSPISGHRSVSWYQQTPGQGLQFLFEYFSETQRNKGNFPGRFSGRQFSNSRSEMNVSTLELGDSALYLCASSPWTGSNEQFFGPGTRLTVL.

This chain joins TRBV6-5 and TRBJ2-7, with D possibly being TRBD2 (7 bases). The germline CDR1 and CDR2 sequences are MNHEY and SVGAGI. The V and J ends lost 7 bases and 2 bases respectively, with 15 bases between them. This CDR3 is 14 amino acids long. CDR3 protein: CASMGGGLAYEQYF. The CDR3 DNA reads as TGTGCCAGCATGGGCGGGGGCCTGGCCTACGAGCAGTACTTC.

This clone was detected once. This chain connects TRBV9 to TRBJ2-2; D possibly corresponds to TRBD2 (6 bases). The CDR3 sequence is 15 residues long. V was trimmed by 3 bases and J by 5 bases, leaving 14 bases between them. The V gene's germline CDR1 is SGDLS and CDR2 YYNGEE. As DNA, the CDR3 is TGTGCCAGCAGCGACCGACTAGACCGTACCGGGGAGCTGTTTTTT. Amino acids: CASSDRLDRTGELFF.

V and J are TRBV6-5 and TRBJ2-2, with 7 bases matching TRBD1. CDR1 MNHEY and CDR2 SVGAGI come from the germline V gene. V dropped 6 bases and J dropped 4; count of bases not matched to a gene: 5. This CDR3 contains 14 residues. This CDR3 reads CASRYRGATGELFF. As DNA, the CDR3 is TGTGCCAGCAGATACAGGGGTGCCACCGGGGAGCTGTTTTTT.

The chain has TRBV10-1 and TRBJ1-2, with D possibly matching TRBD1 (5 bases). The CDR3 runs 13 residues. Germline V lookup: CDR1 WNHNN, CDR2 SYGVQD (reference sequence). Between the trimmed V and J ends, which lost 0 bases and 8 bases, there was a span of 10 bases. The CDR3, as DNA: TGCGCCAGCAGTGAGTCGCTGGGGCTGGGCTACACCTTC. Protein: CASSESLGLGYTF.

CDR3 loop: CASSLAPGSGNTIYF. In DNA, the CDR3 is TGTGCCAGCAGCTTGGCACCGGGCTCTGGAAACACCATATATTTT. V is TRBV11-2 and J is TRBJ1-3; D unresolved. Germline V lookup: CDR1 SGHAT, CDR2 FQNNGV. CDR3 length: 15 residues. The V end lost 3 bases, the J end lost 0 bases, and 9 bases lay between the germline ends.

The CDR3 loop reads CAWTRGGFETQYF. CDR3 sequence (DNA): TGTGCCTGGACTAGAGGGGGATTTGAGACCCAGTACTTC. This chain uses TRBV30 with TRBJ2-5; D may be TRBD1 (6 bases). The V gene's germline CDR1 is GTSNPN and CDR2 SVGIG (reference sequence). The CDR3 runs 13 residues. The V end was cut by 4 bases, the J end by 5 bases, with 14 bases between.

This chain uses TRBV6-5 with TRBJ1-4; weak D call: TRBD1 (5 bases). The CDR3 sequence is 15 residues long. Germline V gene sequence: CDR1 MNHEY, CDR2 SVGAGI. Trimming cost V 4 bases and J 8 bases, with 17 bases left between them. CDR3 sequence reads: CASSFSPGRQEKLFF. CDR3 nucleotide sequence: TGTGCCAGCAGTTTTTCCCCCGGGAGACAGGAAAAACTGTTTTTT.

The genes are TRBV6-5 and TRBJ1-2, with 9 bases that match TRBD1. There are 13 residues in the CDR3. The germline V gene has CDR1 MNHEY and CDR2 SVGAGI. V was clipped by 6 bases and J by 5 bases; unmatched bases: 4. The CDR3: CASSATGGYGYTF. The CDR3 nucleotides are TGTGCCAGCAGCGCGACAGGGGGTTATGGCTACACCTTC.

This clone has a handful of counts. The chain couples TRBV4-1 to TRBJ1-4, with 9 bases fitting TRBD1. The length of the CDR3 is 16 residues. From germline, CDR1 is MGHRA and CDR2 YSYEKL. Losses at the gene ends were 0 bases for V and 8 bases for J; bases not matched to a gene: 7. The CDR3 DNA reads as TGCGCCAGCAGCCAAGAATTCGGACAGGGGAAAGAAAAACTGTTTTTT. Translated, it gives CASSQEFGQGKEKLFF.

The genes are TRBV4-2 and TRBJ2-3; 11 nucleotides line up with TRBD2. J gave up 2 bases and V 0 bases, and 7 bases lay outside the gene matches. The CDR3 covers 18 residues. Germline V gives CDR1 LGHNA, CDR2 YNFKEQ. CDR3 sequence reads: CASSQDWASGGITDTQYF. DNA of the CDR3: TGTGCCAGCAGCCAAGATTGGGCTAGCGGGGGGATCACAGATACGCAGTATTTT.

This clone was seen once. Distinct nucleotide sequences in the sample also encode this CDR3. The CDR3 sequence: CASSLGGSGANVLTF. The CDR3 DNA is TGCGCCAGCAGCTTGGGCGGGTCTGGGGCCAACGTCCTGACTTTC. The rearrangement links TRBV5-1 to TRBJ2-6; weak D call: TRBD2 (5 bases). Germline assignment: CDR1 SGHRS and CDR2 YFSETQ. V shed 0 bases and J shed 1 base, with 5 bases lying between them. The CDR3 length is 15 residues.

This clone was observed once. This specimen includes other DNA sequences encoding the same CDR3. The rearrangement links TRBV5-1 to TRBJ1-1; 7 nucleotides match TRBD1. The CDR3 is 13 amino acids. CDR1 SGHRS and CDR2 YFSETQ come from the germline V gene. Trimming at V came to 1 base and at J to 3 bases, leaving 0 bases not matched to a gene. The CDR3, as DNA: TGCGCCAGCAGCTTGCAGGGGGACACTGAAGCTTTCTTT. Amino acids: CASSLQGDTEAFF.

DNA of the CDR3: TGTGCCAGCAGTCCACGGACAGGGGACACTGAAGCTTTCTTT. It encodes CASSPRTGDTEAFF. The rearrangement joins TRBV27 to TRBJ1-1; 9 bases fit TRBD1. Germline CDR1 MNHEY, CDR2 SMNVEV (reference sequence). V lost 5 bases, J lost 3 bases, and 4 bases stayed unmatched. This CDR3 comprises 14 residues.

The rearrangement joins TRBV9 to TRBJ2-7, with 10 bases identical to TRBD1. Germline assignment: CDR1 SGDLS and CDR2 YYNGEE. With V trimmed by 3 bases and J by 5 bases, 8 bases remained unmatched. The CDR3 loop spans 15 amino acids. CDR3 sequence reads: CASSASGTGVHEQYF. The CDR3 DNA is TGTGCCAGCAGCGCCTCCGGGACAGGGGTGCACGAGCAGTACTTC. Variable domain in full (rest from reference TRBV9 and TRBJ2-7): DSGVTQTPKHLITATGQRVTLRCSPRSGDLSVYWYQQSLDQGLQFLIQYYNGEERAKGNILERFSAQQFPDLHSELNLSSLELGDSALYFCASSASGTGVHEQYFGPGTRLTVT.

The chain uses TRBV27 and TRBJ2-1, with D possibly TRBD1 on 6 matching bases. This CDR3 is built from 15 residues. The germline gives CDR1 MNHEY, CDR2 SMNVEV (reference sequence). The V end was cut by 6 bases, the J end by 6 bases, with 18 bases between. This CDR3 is CASSLGNRRGNEQFF. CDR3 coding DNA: TGTGCCAGCAGCCTAGGGAACCGCAGGGGCAATGAGCAGTTCTTC.

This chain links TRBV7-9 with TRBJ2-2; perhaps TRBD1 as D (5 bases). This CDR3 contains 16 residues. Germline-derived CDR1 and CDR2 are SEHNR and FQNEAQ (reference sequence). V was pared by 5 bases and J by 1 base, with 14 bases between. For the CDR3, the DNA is TGTGCCAGCAGCCAACTTTATGACAGGAACACCGGGGAGCTGTTTTTT. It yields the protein CASSQLYDRNTGELFF.